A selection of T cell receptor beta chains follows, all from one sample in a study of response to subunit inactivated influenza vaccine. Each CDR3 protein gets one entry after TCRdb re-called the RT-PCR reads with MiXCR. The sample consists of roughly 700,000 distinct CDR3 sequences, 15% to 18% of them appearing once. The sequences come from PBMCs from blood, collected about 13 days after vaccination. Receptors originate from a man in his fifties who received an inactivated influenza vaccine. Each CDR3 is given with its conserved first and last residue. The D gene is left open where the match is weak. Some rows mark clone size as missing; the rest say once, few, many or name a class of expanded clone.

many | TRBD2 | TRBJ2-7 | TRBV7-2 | TGTGCCAGCAGCTTAGTAGGTAGCGGGAGTCCCTACGAGCAGTACTTC | CASSLVGSGSPYEQYF
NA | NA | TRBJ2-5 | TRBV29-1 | TGCAGCGTTGAAGGTCGGATCAAAGAGACCCAGTACTTC | CSVEGRIKETQYF
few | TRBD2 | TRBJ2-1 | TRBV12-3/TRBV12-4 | TGTGCCAGCAGTCCGCTGACTCCCAGCGGGGGGACCTACAATGAGCAGTTCTTC | CASSPLTPSGGTYNEQFF
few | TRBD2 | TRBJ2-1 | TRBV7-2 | TGTGCCAGCAGGCCGGGCGGGAGTTTCTATGAGCAGTTCTTC | CASRPGGSFYEQFF
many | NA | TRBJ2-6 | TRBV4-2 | TGTGCCAGCAGCCAAGAGCTAGCTAGGGCCAACGTCCTGACTTTC | CASSQELARANVLTF
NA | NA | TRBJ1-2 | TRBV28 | TGTGCCAGCAATTTGAGGGGGGGAGGAAACTATGGCTACACCTTC | CASNLRGGGNYGYTF
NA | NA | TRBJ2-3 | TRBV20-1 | TGCAGTGCTGGAGGGGGGGGCACAGATACGCAGTATTTT | CSAGGGGTDTQYF
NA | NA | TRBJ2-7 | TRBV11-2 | TGTGCCAGCAGCCCCTGGTTGGACAGTACCTACGAGCAGTACTTC | CASSPWLDSTYEQYF
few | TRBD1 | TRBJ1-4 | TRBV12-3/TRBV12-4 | TGTGCCAGCAGTTTGGGGACAGGGGGCGTTCGTGAAAAACTGTTTTTT | CASSLGTGGVREKLFF
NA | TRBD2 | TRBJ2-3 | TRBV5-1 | TGCGCCAGCAGCTTGGACCCTCTAGCGGGGGGCACAGATACGCAGTATTTT | CASSLDPLAGGTDTQYF
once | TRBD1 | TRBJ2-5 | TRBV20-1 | TGCAGTGCTCCGATGTTTCGGACAGGGGGAGAGACCCAGTACTTC | CSAPMFRTGGETQYF
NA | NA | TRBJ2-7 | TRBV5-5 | TGTGCCAGCAGCTGGCGAGGTGCCTACGAGCAGTACTTC | CASSWRGAYEQYF
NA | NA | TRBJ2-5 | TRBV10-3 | TGTGCCATCAGTGAGTCGGGACAAAGGGAGACCCAGTACTTC | CAISESGQRETQYF
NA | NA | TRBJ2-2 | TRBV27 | TGTGCCAGCAGTTTATTTTGGAACACCGGGGAGCTGTTTTTT | CASSLFWNTGELFF
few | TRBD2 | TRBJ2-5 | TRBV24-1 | TGTGCCACCAGTGATAGTGGGACTAGCGGGAGGGAGACCCAGTACTTC | CATSDSGTSGRETQYF
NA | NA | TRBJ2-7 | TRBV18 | TGTGCCAGCTCACCTCAGGTTAACTCCTACGAGCAGTACTTC | CASSPQVNSYEQYF
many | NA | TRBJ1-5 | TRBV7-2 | TGTGCCAGCAGCCGATCAGGGAATCAGCCCCAGCATTTT | CASSRSGNQPQHF
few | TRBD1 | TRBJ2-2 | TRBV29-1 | TGCAGCGTTGCTGACAGGGCGAACACCGGGGAGCTGTTTTTT | CSVADRANTGELFF
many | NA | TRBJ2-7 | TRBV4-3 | TGCGCCAGCAGCCAAGATTCCCTGACCGTTTCCTACGAGCAGTACTTC | CASSQDSLTVSYEQYF
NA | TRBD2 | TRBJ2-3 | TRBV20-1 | TGCAGTGCTCCCGACGGTGGACGCGGGAGTACGACAGATACGCAGTATTTT | CSAPDGGRGSTTDTQYF
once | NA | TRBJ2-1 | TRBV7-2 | TGTGCCAGCAGCCAATTTACAGCGGCTGTTCACAATGAGCAGTTCTTC | CASSQFTAAVHNEQFF
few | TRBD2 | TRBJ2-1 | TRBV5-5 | TGTGCCAGCAGCTTCGGGACTAGCAAATATGAGCAGTTCTTC | CASSFGTSKYEQFF
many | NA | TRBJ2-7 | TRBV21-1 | TGTGCCAGCAGCTACAGGGGTTCTAGCGACACCTACGAGCAGTACTTC | CASSYRGSSDTYEQYF
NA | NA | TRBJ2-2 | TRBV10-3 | TGTGCCATCAGTGAGCCGGGGGAGACCGGGGAGCTGTTTTTT | CAISEPGETGELFF
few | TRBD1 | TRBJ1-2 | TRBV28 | TGTGCCAGCAGGGTACAGGGGGCGCAATTCTATGGCTACACCTTC | CASRVQGAQFYGYTF
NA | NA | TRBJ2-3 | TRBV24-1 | TGTGCCACCGCCAGTAACTGGAATCAGTATTTT | CATASNWNQYF
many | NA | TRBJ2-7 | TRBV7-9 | TGTGCCAGCAGCTCTCACGGATTAGCCTACGAGCAGTACTTC | CASSSHGLAYEQYF
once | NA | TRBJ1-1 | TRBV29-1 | TGCAGCGTTGAAAAAGGCAGCGGCACTGAAGCTTTCTTT | CSVEKGSGTEAFF
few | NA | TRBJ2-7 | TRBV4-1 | TGCGCCAGCAGCCGAGCCGGGACTTCCTACGAGCAGTACTTC | CASSRAGTSYEQYF
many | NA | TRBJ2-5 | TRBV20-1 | TGCAGTGCTAGAGGGGGGGGCCTGGAGACCCAGTACTTC | CSARGGGLETQYF
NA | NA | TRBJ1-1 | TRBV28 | TGTGCCAGCAGCCCCGTCCGACCCGACCCTGAAGCTTTCTTT | CASSPVRPDPEAFF
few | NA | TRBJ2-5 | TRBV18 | TGTGCCAGCTCACGGTCCCTGGGAGAGACCCAGTACTTC | CASSRSLGETQYF
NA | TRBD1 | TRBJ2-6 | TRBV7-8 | TGTGCCAGCAGCCAGGGACAGAGAAAATCTGGGGCCAACGTCCTGACTTTC | CASSQGQRKSGANVLTF
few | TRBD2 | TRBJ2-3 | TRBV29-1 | TGCAGCGTTGCTTTGCGGGGGGGCCTTAGCACAGATACGCAGTATTTT | CSVALRGGLSTDTQYF
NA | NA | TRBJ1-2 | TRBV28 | TGTGCCAGCAGCCCACGCGGGCGGCCCAACTATGGCTACACCTTC | CASSPRGRPNYGYTF
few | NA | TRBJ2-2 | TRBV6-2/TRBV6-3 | TGTGCCAGCAGCAAACAGATCTCCGGGGAGCTGTTTTTT | CASSKQISGELFF
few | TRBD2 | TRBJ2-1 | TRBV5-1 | TGCGCCAGCAGCGCTCGGACTAGCGGGAGGGCCTACAATGAGCAGTTCTTC | CASSARTSGRAYNEQFF
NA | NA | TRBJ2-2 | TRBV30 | TGTGCCTGGAGTGTAAAGGGGGGGAACACCGGGGAGCTGTTTTTT | CAWSVKGGNTGELFF
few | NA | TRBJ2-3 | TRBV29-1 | TGCAGCGTTGTCCCTGGGAACACAGATACGCAGTATTTT | CSVVPGNTDTQYF
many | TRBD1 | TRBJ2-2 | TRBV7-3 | TGTGCCAGCAGCCCGACAGGGCTAACCGGGGAGCTGTTTTTT | CASSPTGLTGELFF
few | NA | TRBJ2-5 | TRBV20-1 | TGCAGCGGACGCCAAGAGACCCAGTACTTC | CSGRQETQYF
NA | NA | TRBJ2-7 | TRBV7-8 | TGTGCCAGCAGCTTAGCTGTTTGGCAGGGAAACTACGAGCAGTACTTC | CASSLAVWQGNYEQYF
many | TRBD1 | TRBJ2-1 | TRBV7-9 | TGTGCCAGCAGTAAGGGACAGAACAATGAGCAGTTCTTC | CASSKGQNNEQFF
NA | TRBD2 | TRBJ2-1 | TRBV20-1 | TGCAGTGCTAGTGGATGGGCTAGCGGGTTGGATGAGCAGTTCTTC | CSASGWASGLDEQFF
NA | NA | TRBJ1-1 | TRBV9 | TGTGCCAGCAGCGTCTCCCTGGGAGAGAACACTGAAGCTTTCTTT | CASSVSLGENTEAFF
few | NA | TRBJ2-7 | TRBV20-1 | TGCAGTGCTAGGGGTCACTACGAGCAGTACTTC | CSARGHYEQYF
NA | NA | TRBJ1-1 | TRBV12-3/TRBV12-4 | TGTGCCAGCAGTTTAGTCTCAATTGGGACTGAAGCTTTCTTT | CASSLVSIGTEAFF
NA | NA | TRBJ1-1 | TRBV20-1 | TGCAGTGCTCCGAGGGCAGGGGAGACTGAAGCTTTCTTT | CSAPRAGETEAFF
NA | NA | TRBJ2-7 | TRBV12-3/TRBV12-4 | TGTGCCAGCAGAAACCCGGGGGTTTCCTACGAGCAGTACTTC | CASRNPGVSYEQYF
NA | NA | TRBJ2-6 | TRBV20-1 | TGCAGTGCTAGCCTCACTTCTAGCGCTGGGGCCAACGTCCTGACTTTC | CSASLTSSAGANVLTF
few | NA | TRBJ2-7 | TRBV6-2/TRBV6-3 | TGTGCCAGCAGTTACTCGGACAGCCTCTACGAGCAGTACTTC | CASSYSDSLYEQYF
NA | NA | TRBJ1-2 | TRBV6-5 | TGTGCCAGCAGTTACTCGGGGACGCGGGGCTACACCTTC | CASSYSGTRGYTF
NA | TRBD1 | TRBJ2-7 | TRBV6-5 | TGTGCCAGCAGTTACGGGCAGGGGGTGAGTTACGAGCAGTACTTC | CASSYGQGVSYEQYF
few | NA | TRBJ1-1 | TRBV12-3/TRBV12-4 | TGTGCCAGCAGGTGGGGGAGTACTGAAGCTTTCTTT | CASRWGSTEAFF
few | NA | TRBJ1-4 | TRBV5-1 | TGCGCCAGCAGCCATTGGACGGGTTCTAATGAAAAACTGTTTTTT | CASSHWTGSNEKLFF
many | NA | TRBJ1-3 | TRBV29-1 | TGCAGCGTTATCACTGGAAACACCATATATTTT | CSVITGNTIYF
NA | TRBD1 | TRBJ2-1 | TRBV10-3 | TGTGCCATCAGCTCCGGGACAGGGGGACCCCGGTCGGGGAATGAGCAGTTCTTC | CAISSGTGGPRSGNEQFF
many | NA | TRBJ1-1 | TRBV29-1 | TGCAGCGTTGAAGTCGGGACGGGAGGCACTGAAGCTTTCTTT | CSVEVGTGGTEAFF
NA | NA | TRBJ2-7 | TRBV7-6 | TGTGCCAGCAGCTTAGGACCTATCGATGACTCCTACGAGCAGTACTTC | CASSLGPIDDSYEQYF